The 24 T cell receptor beta chains listed next were all sequenced from one sample in a study of T cell responses to AZD1222 COVID-19 vaccine. Clones were read by immunoSEQ multiplex PCR, and TCRdb kept only the in-frame ones, dropping some. In the table there are about 28,000 clones, 78% of which are singletons. The material sequenced was peripheral blood, taken on day 0 of AZD1222 vaccination. These receptors all come from an adult in good health.

The chain couples TRBV7-9 to TRBJ1-6; D uncertain. Germline V CDR1 and CDR2: SEHNR, FQNEAQ (reference sequence). V was cut by 5 bases and J by 10 bases, with 18 bases left in between. The CDR3 is made up of 15 amino acids. The CDR3 bases are TGTGCCAGCAGCGCCCAAGAGGTCCCGGGGTCACCCCTCCACTTT. Amino acids: CASSAQEVPGSPLHF.

The chain couples TRBV5-5 to TRBJ1-6; TRBD1 matches 7 bases. V was pared by 6 bases and J by 10 bases, with 7 bases of the junction left unmatched. The length of the CDR3 is 13 residues. Germline-derived CDR1 and CDR2 are SGHKS and YYEKEE (reference sequence). This chain's CDR3 is CASNQGGRSPLHF. The CDR3, as DNA: TGTGCCAGCAACCAGGGGGGGAGGTCACCCCTCCACTTT.

The chain joins TRBV9 to TRBJ2-5; D gene ambiguous. Trimming pared 7 bases from V and 7 bases from J, leaving 17 bases between. CDR1 and CDR2 from the germline V gene are SGDLS and YYNGEE. The CDR3 consists of 13 residues. This CDR3 reads CASARSSSGTQYF. CDR3 nucleotides: TGTGCCAGCGCCCGGTCCAGTTCGGGGACCCAGTACTTC.

The gene calls are TRBV7-9 and TRBJ2-5; 11 nucleotides match TRBD2. V lost 4 bases and J lost 1; bases outside the gene matches: 5. The germline CDR1 and CDR2 sequences are SEHNR and FQNEAQ (reference sequence). CDR3 length: 16 amino acids. For the CDR3, the DNA is TGTGCCAGCAGCTGGGATGGGACTAGCGGCCAAGAGACCCAGTACTTC. The encoded protein is CASSWDGTSGQETQYF. Full variable domain (remainder filled in from reference TRBV7-9 and TRBJ2-5): DTGVSQNPRHKITKRGQNVTFRCDPISEHNRLYWYRQTLGQGPEFLTYFQNEAQLEKSRLLSDRFSAERPKGSFSTLEIQRTEQGDSAMYLCASSWDGTSGQETQYFGPGTRLLVL.

This chain connects TRBV5-1 to TRBJ2-3; D possibly corresponds to TRBD2 (5 bases). Germline V CDR1 and CDR2: SGHRS, YFSETQ. CDR3 length equals 14 residues. V was pared by 0 bases and J by 2 bases, with 7 bases between. CDR3 DNA sequence: TGCGCCAGCAGCTTGGGAGGGTACACAGATACGCAGTATTTT. It is translated as CASSLGGYTDTQYF.

CDR3: CASSYYRQGPRQPQHF. CDR3 sequence (DNA): TGTGCCAGCAGTTACTATCGACAGGGCCCTCGGCAGCCCCAGCATTTT. The chain uses TRBV6-6 and TRBJ1-5, with 7 bases matching TRBD1. V lost 1 base, J lost 7 bases, and 10 bases stayed unmatched. The germline gives CDR1 MNHNY, CDR2 SVGAGI (reference sequence). CDR3 size: 16 residues.

V usage is TRBV6-5 and J usage is TRBJ2-7; 7 bases align to TRBD1. The trim removed 5 bases at V and 8 bases at J, leaving 9 bases unmatched. The CDR3 spans 13 residues. Germline V gene sequence: CDR1 MNHEY, CDR2 SVGAGI. The CDR3 loop is CASSRDRDPQQYF. CDR3 DNA sequence: TGTGCCAGCAGTCGAGACAGGGATCCCCAGCAGTACTTC.

The V and J genes are TRBV10-3 and TRBJ2-7; no firm D call. V was shortened by 3 bases and J by 2 bases, with 11 bases between the two germline ends. This CDR3 has 14 residues. Germline loops: CDR1 ENHRY, CDR2 SYGVKD. CDR3 DNA sequence: TGTGCCATCAGTGAAGTAGGGCAGACCTACGAGCAGTACTTC. It is translated as CAISEVGQTYEQYF.

This clone was seen a handful of times. This sequence joins TRBV18 and TRBJ2-2; 7 nucleotides match TRBD1. Trimming removed 1 base from V and 1 base from J; junction bases left unmatched: 9. The germline gives CDR1 KGHSH, CDR2 LQKENI. CDR3 size: 18 residues. CDR3 in DNA: TGTGCCAGCTCACCACGCCAGGGGGTTACTTTGAACACCGGGGAGCTGTTTTTT. Protein sequence: CASSPRQGVTLNTGELFF.

The gene calls are TRBV3-1 (or the pseudogene TRBV3-2) and TRBJ2-3, with D perhaps matching TRBD2 (6 bases). There are 18 residues in the CDR3. Germline CDR1 LGHDT, CDR2 YNNKEL (reference sequence). The germline V and J ends were trimmed by 4 bases and 0 bases, with 20 bases remaining between them. The CDR3 reads CASSPSRRGNPSTDTQYF. The CDR3 nucleotides are TGTGCCAGCAGCCCTTCGAGGCGGGGCAATCCTAGCACAGATACGCAGTATTTT.

The chain recombines TRBV5-5 with TRBJ2-7; D unclear. CDR3 length: 15 residues. Germline V gene sequence: CDR1 SGHKS, CDR2 YYEKEE (reference sequence). The V and J ends lost 2 bases and 2 bases respectively, with 14 bases between them. Written as DNA, the CDR3 is TGTGCCAGCAGCTTAAGTGTCACGCAAACCTACGAGCAGTACGTC. This encodes CASSLSVTQTYEQYV.

V is TRBV5-5 and J is TRBJ2-7; the D gene could be TRBD1 or TRBD2 (7 bases each). V was shortened by 0 bases and J by 0 bases, with 16 bases between the two germline ends. In germline, CDR1 is SGHKS, CDR2 YYEKEE (reference sequence). The CDR3 runs 17 residues. This CDR3 reads CASSLASGAGGSYEQYF. In DNA, the CDR3 is TGTGCCAGCAGCTTGGCCAGCGGGGCAGGGGGCTCCTACGAGCAGTACTTC.

The table lists this clone with a few counts. CDR3 in DNA: TGTGCCAGTAGTGCCCGGACAGGGTCCTACAATGAGCAGTTCTTC. Protein sequence: CASSARTGSYNEQFF. The chain joins TRBV19 to TRBJ2-1, with 8 positions matching TRBD1. From germline, CDR1 is LNHDA and CDR2 SQIVND (reference sequence). This CDR3 has 15 residues. The V segment lost 5 bases and the J segment 1 base; nucleotides outside the gene matches: 4.

The J gene is TRBJ1-5, the V gene TRBV10-1, with D unresolved. Trimming cost V 0 bases and J 6 bases, with 6 bases left between them. Germline V gene lookup returns CDR1 WNHNN and CDR2 SYGVQD (reference sequence). The CDR3 extends over 13 amino acids. This CDR3 is CASSESIRQPQHF. For the CDR3, the DNA is TGCGCCAGCAGTGAGTCGATCCGTCAGCCCCAGCATTTT.

This chain uses TRBV24-1 with TRBJ2-2, with D unclear. Germline lookup yields CDR1 KGHDR and CDR2 SFDVKD. With 5 bases removed from V and 1 base from J, the gap between germline ends came to 10 bases. The CDR3 contains 15 residues. CDR3 residues: CATSATTGNTGELFF. CDR3 sequence (DNA): TGTGCCACCAGTGCCACGACGGGGAACACCGGGGAGCTGTTTTTT.

The chain joins TRBV3-1 (or the pseudogene TRBV3-2) to TRBJ2-2, with D possibly matching TRBD2 (5 bases). Germline CDR1 and CDR2: LGHDT and YNNKEL (reference sequence). V was clipped by 2 bases and J by 6 bases, with 7 bases between them. The CDR3 totals 13 residues. CDR3 in amino acids: CASSQSEAGELFF. The CDR3 region has the DNA TGTGCCAGCAGCCAATCGGAGGCCGGGGAGCTGTTTTTT.

This clone showed up just a few times. The rearrangement links TRBV12-3 or TRBV12-4 to TRBJ1-1; TRBD1 might be the D (6 bases). V shed 3 bases and J shed 5 bases, with 10 bases lying between them. There are 13 residues in the CDR3. CDR3 sequence reads: CASSFTGRTEAFF. The CDR3 coding sequence is TGTGCCAGCAGTTTCACAGGGAGGACTGAAGCTTTCTTT.

This chain joins TRBV12-3 or TRBV12-4 and TRBJ1-4, with no clear D. This CDR3 contains 13 residues. Trimming took off 1 base at V and 10 bases at J, with 10 bases between the two ends. CDR3 in amino acids: CASSLEGRRKLFF. The CDR3 DNA reads TGTGCCAGCAGTTTAGAGGGAAGGAGAAAACTGTTTTTT.

The chain combines TRBV5-4 with TRBJ1-6; D perhaps matches TRBD1 (6 bases). The germline gives CDR1 SGHNT, CDR2 YYREEE (reference sequence). Trimming took 4 bases from V and 7 from J, leaving 15 bases between them. The CDR3 consists of 15 residues. The CDR3 bases are TGTGCCAGCAGCCCAAGTCCCGGGACAAATTCACCCCTCCACTTT. It yields the protein CASSPSPGTNSPLHF.

The V and J genes are TRBV29-1 and TRBJ1-2; a weak D match, TRBD1 (5 bases). Germline V gene lookup returns CDR1 SQVTM and CDR2 ANQGSEA. The CDR3 runs to 14 residues. V shed 2 bases and J shed 4 bases, with 14 bases lying between them. CDR3 loop: CSVESPPGSYGYTF. The CDR3 coding sequence is TGCAGCGTTGAATCCCCCCCAGGGAGCTATGGCTACACCTTC.

The J gene is TRBJ2-7, the V gene TRBV5-1; no reliable D call. Looked up from germline, CDR1 is SGHRS and CDR2 is YFSETQ. The CDR3 totals 12 residues. Between the trimmed V and J ends, which lost 1 base and 5 bases, there was a span of 7 bases. Here the CDR3 reads CASSLNGHEQYF. CDR3 bases: TGCGCCAGCAGCTTGAACGGGCACGAGCAGTACTTC.

The chain links TRBV5-4 to TRBJ2-1, with D hard to call. Germline loops: CDR1 SGHNT, CDR2 YYREEE (reference sequence). This CDR3 region has 14 residues. V dropped 2 bases and J dropped 2 bases, with 8 bases sitting between them. The CDR3 DNA follows: TGTGCCAGCAGCTTAGGGCTAGCCTACAATGAGCAGTTCTTC. Encoded protein: CASSLGLAYNEQFF.

This CDR3 is CAIKRLGQNTGELFF. CDR3 bases: TGTGCTATCAAAAGGTTGGGACAGAACACCGGGGAGCTGTTTTTT. The chain employs TRBV27 and TRBJ2-2, with D possibly TRBD1 on 6 matching bases. The CDR3 spans 15 residues. Germline V gene lookup returns CDR1 MNHEY and CDR2 SMNVEV (reference sequence).

The chain has TRBV6-5 and TRBJ1-2; D is perhaps TRBD1 (5 bases). V was clipped by 4 bases and J by 5 bases, with 11 bases between them. CDR3 length equals 13 residues. The germline V gene has CDR1 MNHEY and CDR2 SVGAGI. CDR3 amino acids: CASSFQGRYGYTF. CDR3 nucleotides: TGTGCCAGCAGTTTTCAGGGACGGTATGGCTACACCTTC.